The rows below give T cell receptor beta chains drawn from one sample of a study of a mutant IDH1 vaccine in newly diagnosed glioma. TCRdb keeps only in-frame clones here, not all; method: immunoSEQ multiplex PCR. The data contain 80,000 to 100,000 clones, roughly 78% of them singletons. Sequences were derived from PBMCs, sampled from a glioma patient treated with radiotherapy, temozolomide or both. The receptor set was obtained from a man in his forties or fifties with glioma. Each CDR3 is given with its conserved first and last residue. D genes are given only for firm matches. Some rows mark clone size as missing; the rest say once, few, many or name a class of expanded clone.

v_gene,d_gene,abundance,j_gene,CDR3aa,CDR3nt
TRBV19,TRBD2,few,TRBJ2-3,CASTSWGGGGSGDTQYF,TGTGCCAGTACCTCGTGGGGGGGAGGCGGTTCGGGAGATACGCAGTATTTT
TRBV19,TRBD2,.,TRBJ2-1,CASSIKASGGTSYNEQFF,TGTGCCAGTAGTATAAAGGCTAGCGGGGGGACCTCCTACAATGAGCAGTTCTTC
TRBV7-6,.,.,TRBJ2-7,CASSLIHSYEQYF,TGTGCCAGCAGCTTAATCCACTCCTACGAGCAGTACTTC
TRBV5-6,.,few,TRBJ1-2,CASSPDRPPNYGYTF,TGTGCCAGCAGCCCAGACAGGCCCCCTAACTATGGCTACACCTTC
TRBV18,.,.,TRBJ2-3,CASSPPAGSTDTQYF,TGTGCCAGCTCACCACCCGCCGGGAGCACAGATACGCAGTATTTT
TRBV9,.,.,TRBJ1-6,CASSVGTEKANSPLHF,TGTGCCAGCAGCGTAGGGACAGAAAAAGCCAATTCACCCCTCCACTTT
TRBV5-1,.,.,TRBJ2-3,CASSLSMPSTDTQYF,TGCGCCAGCAGCTTAAGTATGCCTAGCACAGATACGCAGTATTTT
TRBV2,TRBD1,.,TRBJ2-3,CASWTGGASDTQYF,TGTGCCAGTTGGACAGGGGGCGCATCAGATACGCAGTATTTT
TRBV5-8,TRBD1,.,TRBJ2-5,CASSAYRDRGDETQYF,TGTGCCAGCAGCGCGTACCGGGACAGGGGCGACGAGACCCAGTACTTC
TRBV30,.,many,TRBJ2-1,CAWAVSSYNEQFF,TGTGCCTGGGCGGTGAGCTCCTACAATGAGCAGTTCTTC
TRBV7-2,TRBD1,.,TRBJ2-1,CASSKKGAKSYNEQFF,TGTGCCAGCAGTAAAAAGGGGGCCAAATCCTACAATGAGCAGTTCTTC
TRBV19,TRBD2,.,TRBJ2-7,CASSITGGGSYEQYF,TGTGCCAGTAGTATAACCGGCGGGGGATCCTACGAGCAGTACTTC
TRBV11-2,.,.,TRBJ2-7,CASSLDIRGTNEQYF,TGTGCCAGCAGCTTAGATATCCGGGGCACGAACGAGCAGTACTTC
TRBV30,.,few,TRBJ1-5,CAWSSQGNQPQHF,TGTGCCTGGAGTAGTCAGGGAAATCAGCCCCAGCATTTT